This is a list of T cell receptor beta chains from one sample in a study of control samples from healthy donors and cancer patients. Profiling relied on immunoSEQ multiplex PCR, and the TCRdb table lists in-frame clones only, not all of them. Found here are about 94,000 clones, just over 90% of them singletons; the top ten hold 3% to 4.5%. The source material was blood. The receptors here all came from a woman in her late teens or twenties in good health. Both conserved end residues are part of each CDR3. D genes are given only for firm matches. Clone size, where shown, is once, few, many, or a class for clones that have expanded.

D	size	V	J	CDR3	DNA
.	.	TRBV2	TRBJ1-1	CASIWDGNTEAFF	TGTGCCAGCATCTGGGACGGGAACACTGAAGCTTTCTTT
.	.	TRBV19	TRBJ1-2	CASTNGKAGSNGYTF	TGTGCCAGTACTAACGGAAAGGCAGGGTCAAATGGCTACACCTTC
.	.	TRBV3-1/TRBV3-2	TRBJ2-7	CASSQEGTYEQYF	TGTGCCAGCAGCCAAGAGGGTACCTACGAGCAGTACTTC
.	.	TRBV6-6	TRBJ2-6	CAVPFGDSGANVLTF	TGTGCCGTTCCTTTCGGGGACTCTGGGGCCAACGTCCTGACTTTC
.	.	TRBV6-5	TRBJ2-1	CASSYESGGYNEQFF	TGTGCCAGCAGTTACGAGTCCGGTGGCTACAATGAGCAGTTCTTC
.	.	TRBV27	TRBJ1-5	CASSSQGLGQSNQPQHF	TGTGCCAGCAGTTCCCAGGGACTGGGGCAGAGTAATCAGCCCCAGCATTTT
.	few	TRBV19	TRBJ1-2	CASSSNRDSATYGYTF	TGTGCCAGTAGTTCTAACCGGGACTCCGCCACCTATGGCTACACCTTC
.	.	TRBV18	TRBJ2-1	CASSPGGSRYNEQFF	TGTGCCAGCTCACCGGGGGGATCACGATACAATGAGCAGTTCTTC
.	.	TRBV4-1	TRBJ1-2	CASSQVDLDGYTF	TGCGCCAGCAGCCAAGTGGATCTAGACGGCTACACCTTC
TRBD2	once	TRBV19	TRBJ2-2	CASSIASGGSWTGELFF	TGTGCCAGTAGTATAGCGAGCGGGGGGTCGTGGACCGGGGAGCTGTTTTTT
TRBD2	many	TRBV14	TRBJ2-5	CASSQVERGGWETQYF	TGTGCCAGCAGCCAAGTGGAGCGGGGGGGCTGGGAGACCCAGTACTTC
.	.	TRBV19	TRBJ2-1	CASSFYNEQFF	TGTGCCAGTAGTTTTTACAATGAGCAGTTCTTC
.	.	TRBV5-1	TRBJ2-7	CASSSTVLGGTYEQYF	TGCGCCAGCAGCTCCACCGTGTTAGGGGGTACCTACGAGCAGTACTTC
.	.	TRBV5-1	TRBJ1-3	CASSRGLSGNTIYF	TGCGCCAGCAGCCGAGGGTTATCCGGAAACACCATATATTTT
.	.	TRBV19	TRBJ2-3	CASRRPNTDTQYF	TGTGCCAGTCGTCGCCCGAACACAGATACGCAGTATTTT
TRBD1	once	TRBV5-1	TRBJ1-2	CASSLETGKVYGYTF	TGCGCCAGCAGCTTGGAGACAGGGAAGGTCTATGGCTACACCTTC
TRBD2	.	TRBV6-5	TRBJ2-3	CAILRPGGVTDTQYF	TGTGCCATCCTCAGACCGGGGGGGGTCACAGATACGCAGTATTTT
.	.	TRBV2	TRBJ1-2	CASRSGISNYGYTF	TGTGCCAGCAGATCCGGGATATCTAACTATGGCTACACCTTC
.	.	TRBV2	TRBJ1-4	CASSEGQNNEKLFF	TGTGCCAGCAGTGAAGGGCAGAATAATGAAAAACTGTTTTTT
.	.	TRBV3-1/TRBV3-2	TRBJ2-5	CASSQEIAAGRETQYF	TGTGCCAGCAGCCAGGAGATAGCGGCCGGACGAGAGACCCAGTACTTC
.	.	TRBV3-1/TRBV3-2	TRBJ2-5	CASSLTGGGETQYF	TGTGCCAGCAGCCTTACGGGGGGCGGAGAGACCCAGTACTTC
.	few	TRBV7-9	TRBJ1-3	CASRRDGTSGNTIYF	TGTGCCAGCAGGCGCGACGGGACCTCTGGAAACACCATATATTTT
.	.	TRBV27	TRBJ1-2	CASRTPEGYTF	TGTGCCAGCAGGACCCCGGAAGGCTACACCTTC
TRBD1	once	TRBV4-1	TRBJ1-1	CASSRPGQGDSEAFF	TGCGCCAGCAGCCGGCCGGGACAGGGGGACTCTGAAGCTTTCTTT
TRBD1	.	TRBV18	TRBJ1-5	CASSPFTGAQPQHF	TGTGCCAGCTCACCTTTTACAGGGGCCCAGCCCCAGCATTTT
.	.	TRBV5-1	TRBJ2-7	CASSPHGGQFIPYEQYF	TGCGCCAGCAGCCCCCACGGGGGGCAGTTTATTCCCTACGAGCAGTACTTC
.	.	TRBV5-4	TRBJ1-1	CASSLLQGNTEAFF	TGTGCCAGCAGCTTGCTACAGGGGAACACTGAAGCTTTCTTT
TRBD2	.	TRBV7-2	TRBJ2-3	CASSLVGGGADTQYF	TGTGCCAGCAGCTTAGTTGGCGGGGGGGCAGATACGCAGTATTTT
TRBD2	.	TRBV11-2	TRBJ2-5	CASSFGGGAMETQYF	TGTGCCAGCAGCTTTGGCGGGGGGGCGATGGAGACCCAGTACTTC
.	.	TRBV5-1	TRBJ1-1	CASNKDTVNTEAFF	TGCGCCAGCAATAAGGACACCGTGAACACTGAAGCTTTCTTT
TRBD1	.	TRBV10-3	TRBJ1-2	CAISDQGQGADGYTF	TGTGCCATCAGTGACCAAGGACAGGGGGCGGATGGCTACACCTTC
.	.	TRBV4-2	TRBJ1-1	CASNGATGEAFF	TGTGCCAGCAATGGGGCCACAGGGGAAGCTTTCTTT
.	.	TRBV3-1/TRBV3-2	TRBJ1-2	CASSHPDNLGYGYTF	TGTGCCAGCAGCCACCCGGACAACCTGGGGTATGGCTACACCTTC
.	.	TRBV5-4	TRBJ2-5	CASSLAGQPQETQYF	TGTGCCAGCAGCTTAGCCGGACAGCCACAAGAGACCCAGTACTTC
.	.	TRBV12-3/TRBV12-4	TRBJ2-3	CASSLSISDTQYF	TGTGCCAGCAGTTTATCGATCAGCGATACGCAGTATTTT
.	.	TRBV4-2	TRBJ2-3	CASSQGPGDGGDTQYF	TGTGCCAGCAGCCAAGGACCCGGGGACGGTGGAGATACGCAGTATTTT
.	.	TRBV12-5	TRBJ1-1	CASGPKGNTEAFF	TGTGCTAGTGGCCCCAAGGGGAACACTGAAGCTTTCTTT
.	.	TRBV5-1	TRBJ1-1	CASSPQGTGRNTEAFF	TGCGCCAGCAGCCCACAGGGTACGGGTAGAAACACTGAAGCTTTCTTT
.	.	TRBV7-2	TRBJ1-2	CASSPGTLYGYTF	TGTGCCAGCAGCCCCGGGACACTCTATGGCTACACCTTC
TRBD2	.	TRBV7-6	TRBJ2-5	CASSGLTSGVQETQYF	TGTGCCAGCAGCGGCCTCACTAGCGGGGTCCAAGAGACCCAGTACTTC